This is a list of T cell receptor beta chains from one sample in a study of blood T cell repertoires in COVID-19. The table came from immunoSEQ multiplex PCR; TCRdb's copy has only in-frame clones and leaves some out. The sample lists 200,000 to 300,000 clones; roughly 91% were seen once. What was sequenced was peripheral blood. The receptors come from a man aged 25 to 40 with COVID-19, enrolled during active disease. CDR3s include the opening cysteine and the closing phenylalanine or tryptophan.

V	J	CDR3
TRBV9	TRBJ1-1	CASSATRDRAFSGYGAEAFF
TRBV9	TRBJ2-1	CASSVGSGIGEQFF
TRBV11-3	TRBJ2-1	CASSPSGQGSYNEQFF
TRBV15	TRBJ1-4	CATSRLQGVGEKLFF
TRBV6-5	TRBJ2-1	CASSLSGGPHNEQFF
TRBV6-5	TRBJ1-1	CASSYPANSYTEAFF
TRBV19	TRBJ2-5	CASSFKRGGLHQETQYF
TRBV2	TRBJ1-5	CASSEYGTGNNQPQHF
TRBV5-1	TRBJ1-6	CASSLAGSGNSPLHF
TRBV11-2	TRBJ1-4	CASSFVGQVEEKLFF
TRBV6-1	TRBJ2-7	CAGSEALLAGAYEQYF